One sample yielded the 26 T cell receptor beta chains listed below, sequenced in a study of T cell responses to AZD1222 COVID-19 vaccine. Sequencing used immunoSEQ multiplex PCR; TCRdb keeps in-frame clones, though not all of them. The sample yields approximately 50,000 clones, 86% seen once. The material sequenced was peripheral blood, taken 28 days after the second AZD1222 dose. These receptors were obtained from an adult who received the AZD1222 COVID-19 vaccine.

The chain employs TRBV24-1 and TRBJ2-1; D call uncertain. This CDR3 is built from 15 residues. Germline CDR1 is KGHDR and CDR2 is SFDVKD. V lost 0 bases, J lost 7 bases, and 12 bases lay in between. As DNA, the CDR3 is TGTGCCACCAGTGATTTGCAAACGGTTGGGAATGAGCAGTTCTTC. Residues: CATSDLQTVGNEQFF.

CDR3 sequence: CASSLSLGFNEKLFF. The CDR3 bases are TGTGCCAGCAGCCTTAGCCTGGGCTTCAATGAAAAACTGTTTTTT. V usage is TRBV7-9 and J usage is TRBJ1-4; D ambiguous. Deletions cut 5 bases from V and 5 bases from J, with 15 bases between. Germline V lookup: CDR1 SEHNR, CDR2 FQNEAQ (reference sequence). The CDR3 length is 15 residues. The full variable domain, rest sourced from reference TRBV7-9 and TRBJ1-4, is DTGVSQNPRHKITKRGQNVTFRCDPISEHNRLYWYRQTLGQGPEFLTYFQNEAQLEKSRLLSDRFSAERPKGSFSTLEIQRTEQGDSAMYLCASSLSLGFNEKLFFGSGTQLSVL.

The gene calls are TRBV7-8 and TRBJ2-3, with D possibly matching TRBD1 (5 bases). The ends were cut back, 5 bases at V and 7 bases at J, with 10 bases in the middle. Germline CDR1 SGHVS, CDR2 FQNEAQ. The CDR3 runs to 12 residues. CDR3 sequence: CASSLDSNTQYF. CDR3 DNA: TGTGCCAGCAGCCTTGACAGCAATACGCAGTATTTT.

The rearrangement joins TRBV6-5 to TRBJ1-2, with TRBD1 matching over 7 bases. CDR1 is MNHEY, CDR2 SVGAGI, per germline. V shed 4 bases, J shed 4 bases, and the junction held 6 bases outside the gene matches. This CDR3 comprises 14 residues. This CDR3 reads CASSFPDRAYGYTF. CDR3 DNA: TGTGCCAGCAGTTTCCCAGACAGGGCCTATGGCTACACCTTC.

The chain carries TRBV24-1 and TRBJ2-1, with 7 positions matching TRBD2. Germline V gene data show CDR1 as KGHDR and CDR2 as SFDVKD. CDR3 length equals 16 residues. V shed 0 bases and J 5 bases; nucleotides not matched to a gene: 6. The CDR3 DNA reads TGTGCCACCAGTGATTTGGCGGGAGTGACTAACAATGAGCAGTTCTTC. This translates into CATSDLAGVTNNEQFF.

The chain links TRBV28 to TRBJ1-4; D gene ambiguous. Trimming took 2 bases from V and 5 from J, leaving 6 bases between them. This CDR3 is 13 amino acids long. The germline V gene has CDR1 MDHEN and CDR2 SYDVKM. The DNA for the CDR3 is TGTGCCAGCAGTTTAAAGCAGAATGAAAAACTGTTTTTT. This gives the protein CASSLKQNEKLFF.

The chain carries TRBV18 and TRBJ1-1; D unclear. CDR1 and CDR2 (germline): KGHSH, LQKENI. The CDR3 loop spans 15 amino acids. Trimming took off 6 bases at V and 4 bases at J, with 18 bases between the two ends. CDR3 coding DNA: TGTGCCAGCTCCCCTAATCTTAATAGTGCCACTGAAGCTTTCTTT. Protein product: CASSPNLNSATEAFF.

Here the CDR3 DNA reads TGTGCCAGCAGTTACTCAGGAGGAGCGCATCAGCCCCAGCATTTT. Translating gives CASSYSGGAHQPQHF. The rearrangement joins TRBV6-5 to TRBJ1-5, with D hard to call. The CDR3 loop spans 15 amino acids. V shed 0 bases and J shed 5 bases, with 11 bases lying between them. Germline lookup yields CDR1 MNHEY and CDR2 SVGAGI.

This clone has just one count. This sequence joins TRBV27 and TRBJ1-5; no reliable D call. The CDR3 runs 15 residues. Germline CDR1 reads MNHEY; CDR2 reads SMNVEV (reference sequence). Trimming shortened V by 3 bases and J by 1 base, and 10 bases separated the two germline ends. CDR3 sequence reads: CASSFSGSSNQPQHF. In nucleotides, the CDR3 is TGTGCCAGCAGTTTTTCGGGGAGCAGCAATCAGCCCCAGCATTTT.

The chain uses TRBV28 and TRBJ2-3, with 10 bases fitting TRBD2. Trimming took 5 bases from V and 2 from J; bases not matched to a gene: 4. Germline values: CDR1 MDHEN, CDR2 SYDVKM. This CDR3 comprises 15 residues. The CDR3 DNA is TGTGCCAGCAGTCGACTAGCGGGCACCACAGATACGCAGTATTTT. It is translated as CASSRLAGTTDTQYF.

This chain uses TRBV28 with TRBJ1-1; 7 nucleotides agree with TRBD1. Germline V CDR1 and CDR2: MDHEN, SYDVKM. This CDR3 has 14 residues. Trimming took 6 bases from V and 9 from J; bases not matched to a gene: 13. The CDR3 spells CASSTPWDSDKAFF. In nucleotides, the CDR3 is TGTGCCAGCAGCACCCCATGGGACAGCGATAAAGCTTTCTTT.

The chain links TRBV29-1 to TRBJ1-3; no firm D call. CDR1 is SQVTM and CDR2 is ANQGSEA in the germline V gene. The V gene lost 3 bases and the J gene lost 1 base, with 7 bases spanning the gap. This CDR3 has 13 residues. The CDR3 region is CSVDTDSGNTIYF. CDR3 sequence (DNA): TGCAGCGTTGATACGGATTCTGGAAACACCATATATTTT. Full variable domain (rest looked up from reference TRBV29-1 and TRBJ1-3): SAVISQKPSRDICQRGTSLTIQCQVDSQVTMMFWYRQQPGQSLTLIATANQGSEATYESGFVIDKFPISRPNLTFSTLTVSNMSPEDSSIYLCSVDTDSGNTIYFGEGSWLTVV.

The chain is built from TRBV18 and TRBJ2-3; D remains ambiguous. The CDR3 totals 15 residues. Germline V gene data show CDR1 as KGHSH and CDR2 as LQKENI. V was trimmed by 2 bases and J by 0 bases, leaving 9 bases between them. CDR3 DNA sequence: TGTGCCAGCTCACCAAATTCGGCCAGCACAGATACGCAGTATTTT. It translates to CASSPNSASTDTQYF.

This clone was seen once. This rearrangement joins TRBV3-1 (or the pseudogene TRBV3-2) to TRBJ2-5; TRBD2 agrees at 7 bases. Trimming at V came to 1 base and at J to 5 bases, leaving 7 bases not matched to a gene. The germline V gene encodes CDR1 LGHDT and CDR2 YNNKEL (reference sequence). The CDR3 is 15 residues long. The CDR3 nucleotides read TGTGCCAGCAGCCAAGGGGCGGGAGTACTGGAGACCCAGTACTTC. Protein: CASSQGAGVLETQYF.

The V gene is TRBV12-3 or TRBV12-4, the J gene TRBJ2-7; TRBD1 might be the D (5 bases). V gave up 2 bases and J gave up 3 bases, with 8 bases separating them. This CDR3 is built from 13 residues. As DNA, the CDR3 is TGTGCCAGCAGTTTACAGGGTCGCTACGAGCAGTACTTC. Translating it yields CASSLQGRYEQYF.

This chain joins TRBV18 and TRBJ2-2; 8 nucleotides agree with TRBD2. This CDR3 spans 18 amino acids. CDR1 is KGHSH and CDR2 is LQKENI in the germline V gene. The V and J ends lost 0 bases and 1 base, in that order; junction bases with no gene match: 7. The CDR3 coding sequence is TGTGCCAGCTCACCACCGGATCTAGCGGGTTGGAACACCGGGGAGCTGTTTTTT. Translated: CASSPPDLAGWNTGELFF.

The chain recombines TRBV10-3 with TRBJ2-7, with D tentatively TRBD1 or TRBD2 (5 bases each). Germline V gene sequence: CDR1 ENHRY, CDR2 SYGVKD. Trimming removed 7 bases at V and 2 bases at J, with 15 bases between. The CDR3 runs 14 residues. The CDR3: CAITGTGGTYEQYF. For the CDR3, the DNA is TGTGCCATCACGGGTACAGGAGGAACCTACGAGCAGTACTTC.

Written as DNA, the CDR3 is TGTGCCAGCAGTTACTCGAGGTTCTACGAGCAGTACTTC. Translation gives CASSYSRFYEQYF. This sequence joins TRBV6-5 and TRBJ2-7; no firm D call. V lost 0 bases and J 3 bases, leaving 6 bases between the germline ends. Germline V CDR1 and CDR2: MNHEY, SVGAGI. The CDR3 covers 13 residues.

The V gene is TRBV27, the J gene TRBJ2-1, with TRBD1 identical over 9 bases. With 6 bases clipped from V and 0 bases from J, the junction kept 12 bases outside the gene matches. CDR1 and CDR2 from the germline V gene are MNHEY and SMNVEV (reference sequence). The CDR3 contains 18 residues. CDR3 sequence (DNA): TGTGCCAGCAGAAGTTTTGACCCGGGACAGGGCTCCTACAATGAGCAGTTCTTC. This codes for CASRSFDPGQGSYNEQFF.

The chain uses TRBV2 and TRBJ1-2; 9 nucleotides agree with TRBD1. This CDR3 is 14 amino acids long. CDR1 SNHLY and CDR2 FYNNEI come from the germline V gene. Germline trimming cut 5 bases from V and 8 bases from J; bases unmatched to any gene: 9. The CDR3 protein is CASSFRRTGDGYTF. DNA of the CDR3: TGTGCCAGCAGTTTTCGTAGGACAGGGGACGGCTACACCTTC.

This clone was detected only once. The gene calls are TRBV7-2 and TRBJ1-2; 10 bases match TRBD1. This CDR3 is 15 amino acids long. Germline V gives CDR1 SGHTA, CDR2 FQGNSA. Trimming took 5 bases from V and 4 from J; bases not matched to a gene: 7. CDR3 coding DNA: TGTGCCAGCAGCCCGCGACAGGGGGCGGGCTATGGCTACACCTTC. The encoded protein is CASSPRQGAGYGYTF.

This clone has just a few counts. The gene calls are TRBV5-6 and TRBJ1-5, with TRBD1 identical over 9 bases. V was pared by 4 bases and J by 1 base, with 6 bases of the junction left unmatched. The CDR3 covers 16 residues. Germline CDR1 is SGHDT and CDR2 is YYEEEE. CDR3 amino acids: CASSVNRGRSNQPQHF. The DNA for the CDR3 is TGTGCCAGCAGCGTAAACAGGGGGCGAAGCAATCAGCCCCAGCATTTT. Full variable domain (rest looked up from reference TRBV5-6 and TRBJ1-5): DAGVTQSPTHLIKTRGQQVTLRCSPKSGHDTVSWYQQALGQGPQFIFQYYEEEERQRGNFPDRFSGHQFPNYSSELNVNALLLGDSALYLCASSVNRGRSNQPQHFGDGTRLSIL.

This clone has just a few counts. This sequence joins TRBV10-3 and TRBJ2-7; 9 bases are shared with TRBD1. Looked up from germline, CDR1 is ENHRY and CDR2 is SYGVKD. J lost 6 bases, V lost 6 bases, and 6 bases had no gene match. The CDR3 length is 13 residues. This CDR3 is CAISRDRESEQYF. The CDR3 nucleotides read TGTGCCATCAGCCGGGACAGGGAAAGCGAGCAGTACTTC.

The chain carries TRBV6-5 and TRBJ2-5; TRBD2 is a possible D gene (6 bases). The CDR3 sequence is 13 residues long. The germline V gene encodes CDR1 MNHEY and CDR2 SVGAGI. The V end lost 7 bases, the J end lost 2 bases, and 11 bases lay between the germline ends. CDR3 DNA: TGTGCCAGCAAACAGGCGGGGCAAGAGACCCAGTACTTC. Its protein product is CASKQAGQETQYF.

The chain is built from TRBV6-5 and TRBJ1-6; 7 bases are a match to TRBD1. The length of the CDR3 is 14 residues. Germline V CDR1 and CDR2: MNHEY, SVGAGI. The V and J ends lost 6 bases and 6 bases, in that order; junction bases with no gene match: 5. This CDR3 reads CASSGGQSNSPLHF. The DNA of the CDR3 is TGTGCCAGCAGCGGGGGACAGTCTAATTCACCCCTCCACTTT.

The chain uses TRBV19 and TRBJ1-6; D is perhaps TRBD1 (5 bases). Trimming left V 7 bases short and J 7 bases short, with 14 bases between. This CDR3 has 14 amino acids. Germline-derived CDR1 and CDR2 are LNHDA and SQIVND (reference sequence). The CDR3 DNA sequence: TGTGCCAGTACCATCAGGGAAAACAATTCACCCCTCCACTTT. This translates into CASTIRENNSPLHF.